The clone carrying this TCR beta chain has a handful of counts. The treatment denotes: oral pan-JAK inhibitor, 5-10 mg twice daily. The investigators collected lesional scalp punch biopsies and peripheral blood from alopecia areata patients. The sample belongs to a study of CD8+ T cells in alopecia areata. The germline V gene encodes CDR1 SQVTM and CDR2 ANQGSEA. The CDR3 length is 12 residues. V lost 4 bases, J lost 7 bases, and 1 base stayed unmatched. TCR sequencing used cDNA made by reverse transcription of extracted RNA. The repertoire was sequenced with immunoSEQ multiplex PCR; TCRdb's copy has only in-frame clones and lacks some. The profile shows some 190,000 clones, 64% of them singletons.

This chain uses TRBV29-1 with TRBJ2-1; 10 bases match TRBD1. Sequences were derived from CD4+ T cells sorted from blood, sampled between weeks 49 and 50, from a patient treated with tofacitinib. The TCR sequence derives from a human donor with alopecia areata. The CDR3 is CSVGTGGNEQFF. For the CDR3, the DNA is TGCAGCGTTGGGACAGGGGGGAATGAGCAGTTCTTC.